This T cell receptor beta chain was retrieved from a study of blood T cell repertoires in COVID-19. Method: immunoSEQ multiplex PCR; TCRdb's copy keeps in-frame clones and lacks some. The repertoire consists of fewer than 250,000 clones, with 70% to 90% occurring once and the leading ten covering approximately 11%. The CDR3 runs 12 residues. Germline V gives CDR1 LGHDT, CDR2 YNNKEL (reference sequence). V was clipped by 2 bases and J by 7 bases, with 8 bases between them. The receptor was derived from a man aged 25 to 40 who had recovered from COVID-19. The V and J genes are TRBV3-1 (or the pseudogene TRBV3-2) and TRBJ1-2; D gene unclear. The specimen sequenced was PBMCs or T cells enriched from blood (not recorded which). The CDR3 nucleotides read TGTGCCAGCAGCCAAATTGGCGGTGGCTACACCTTC. Its translation is CASSQIGGGYTF.